A selection of T cell receptor beta chains follows, all from one sample in a study of T-cell memory formation after mild COVID-19. TCRdb recomputed calls from the 5' RACE reads with MiXCR, one row per CDR3 protein. This repertoire shows approximately 12,000 distinct CDR3 sequences, 14% found once; its top ten account for around half. The source material was PBMCs or a T cell subset sorted from them (not recorded which). The receptors were gathered from a man aged 18 to 29 who had mild COVID-19 (a few samples of this study predate the infection). Cell type and time point are not known. The CDR3 runs from the conserved cysteine through the conserved F or W. A D gene is named only where the DNA matches it firmly. Clone size is stated in some rows and not others, as once, few, many or a class when expanded.

clone size	J gene	CDR3 length	D gene	V gene	CDR3 DNA	CDR3 protein
few	TRBJ1-2	14	NA	TRBV5-1	TGCGCCAGCAGCCGTACGACAGACCCTCCTGGCTACACCTTC	CASSRTTDPPGYTF
many	TRBJ2-3	11	NA	TRBV20-1	TGCAGGGGGGGTAGTCCAGATACGCAGTATTTT	CRGGSPDTQYF
many	TRBJ1-2	11	NA	TRBV7-9	TGTGCCAGCGATAACCTCTATGGCTACACCTTC	CASDNLYGYTF
many	TRBJ2-4	19	NA	TRBV7-2	TGTGCCAGCAGCCCCAGCCCAGACAGGTGGGGGCTAACCAAAAACATTCAGTACTTC	CASSPSPDRWGLTKNIQYF
NA	TRBJ1-2	13	NA	TRBV6-5	TGTGCCAGCAGTTACCAAAACAGATATGGCTACACCTTC	CASSYQNRYGYTF
many	TRBJ2-1	14	NA	TRBV6-5	TGTGCCAGCAGTTACTCGCGGGCCTACAATGAGCAGTTCTTC	CASSYSRAYNEQFF
NA	TRBJ2-5	14	TRBD1	TRBV6-6	TGTGCCAGCAGTTATCAGGGGGCGGGGGAGACCCAGTACTTC	CASSYQGAGETQYF
NA	TRBJ2-5	13	NA	TRBV7-2	TGTGCCAGCAGCTTAGTTATTCAAGAGACCCAGTACTTC	CASSLVIQETQYF
NA	TRBJ1-5	13	NA	TRBV7-2	TGTGCCAGCAGCCAGACAGGTCCCCAGCCCCAGCATTTT	CASSQTGPQPQHF
many	TRBJ1-1	11	NA	TRBV5-1	TGCGCCAGCAGCTTGGAAGGTGAAGCTTTCTTT	CASSLEGEAFF
many	TRBJ2-3	17	NA	TRBV7-6	TGTGCCAGCAGCTCAACACCAGGGTTCCTGGAAACAGATACGCAGTATTTT	CASSSTPGFLETDTQYF
many	TRBJ2-3	16	TRBD2	TRBV5-6	TGTGCCAGCAGCTTGGTGGCTAGCGGGGGGGCAGATACGCAGTATTTT	CASSLVASGGADTQYF
few	TRBJ1-6	13	NA	TRBV6-9	TGTGCCAGCATCGAAGAGGGGGATTCACCCCTCCACTTT	CASIEEGDSPLHF
many	TRBJ2-7	13	NA	TRBV11-3	TGTGCCAGCAGCTTAGACAGGGCCTACGAGCAGTACTTC	CASSLDRAYEQYF
many	TRBJ1-2	12	NA	TRBV12-3/TRBV12-4	TGTGCCAGCAGTTTAGAGGGTTTTGGCTACACCTTC	CASSLEGFGYTF
many	TRBJ2-1	16	NA	TRBV21-1	TGTGCCAGCAGCGCCAGTGGTAGGGACAAAAACAATGAGCAGTTCTTC	CASSASGRDKNNEQFF
few	TRBJ1-2	13	NA	TRBV6-5	TGTGCCAGCAGTTACGCAGGAGCTTACGGCTACACCTTC	CASSYAGAYGYTF
few	TRBJ2-2	15	NA	TRBV7-9	TGTGCCAGCAGCTTAGAGCTAGGGGTCACCGGGGAGCTGTTTTTT	CASSLELGVTGELFF
many	TRBJ1-6	15	NA	TRBV4-1	TGCGCCAGCAGCCGCTTACTAGGGTATAATTCACCCCTCCACTTT	CASSRLLGYNSPLHF
many	TRBJ2-3	13	TRBD2	TRBV27	TGTGCCAGCGGGGGGGGATATGAGGATACGCAGTATTTT	CASGGGYEDTQYF
many	TRBJ1-5	16	TRBD1	TRBV4-1	TGCGCCAGCAGTGCGGACAGGACGTATAGCAATCAGCCCCAGCATTTT	CASSADRTYSNQPQHF
NA	TRBJ2-4	14	NA	TRBV12-3/TRBV12-4	TGTGCCAGCGGTTTTACACTAGCCAAAAACATTCAGTACTTC	CASGFTLAKNIQYF
NA	TRBJ1-2	15	NA	TRBV28	TGTGCCAGCAGTTCTCGGGCCCCGTGGCCCTATGGCTACACCTTC	CASSSRAPWPYGYTF
few	TRBJ2-1	16	NA	TRBV24-1	TGTGCCACCAGTGATCCTGGACGGAGTCCCTACAATGAGCAGTTCTTC	CATSDPGRSPYNEQFF
many	TRBJ1-1	13	NA	TRBV19	TGTGCCAGTAGTATAGGGATGAACACTGAAGCTTTCTTT	CASSIGMNTEAFF
many	TRBJ1-1	14	NA	TRBV10-3	TGTGCCATCAGGGGATCGACAGGGAACACTGAAGCTTTCTTT	CAIRGSTGNTEAFF
medium-sized	TRBJ2-5	14	NA	TRBV3-1	TGTGCCAGCAGCCCACCGAATGGACCAGAGACCCAGTACTTC	CASSPPNGPETQYF
many	TRBJ2-1	17	TRBD2	TRBV27	TGTGCCAGCAGGAGGCTAGCGGGGGCCCATCCCTACAATGAGCAGTTCTTC	CASRRLAGAHPYNEQFF
NA	TRBJ2-7	15	TRBD1	TRBV6-6	TGTGCCAGCAGTTACACCCGGGGACAGGGCTACGAGCAGTACTTC	CASSYTRGQGYEQYF
NA	TRBJ1-1	16	NA	TRBV15	TGTGCCACCAGCAGACCGCTAGGGGTTAAGGACACTGAAGCTTTCTTT	CATSRPLGVKDTEAFF
many	TRBJ1-6	15	TRBD1	TRBV27	TGTGCCAGCAGTCCGGGGACAGGGCACAATTCACCCCTCCACTTT	CASSPGTGHNSPLHF
NA	TRBJ1-2	12	TRBD1	TRBV12-3/TRBV12-4	TGTGCCAGCAGGGCGACAGGGATAAGGTACACCTTC	CASRATGIRYTF
many	TRBJ1-2	14	NA	TRBV19	TGTGCCAGTAGTACAACCCCCAGGAGCTATGGCTACACCTTC	CASSTTPRSYGYTF
many	TRBJ2-2	14	NA	TRBV4-3	TGCGCCAGCAGCCAAGTCCTCCCCGGCGGGGAGCTGTTTTTT	CASSQVLPGGELFF
many	TRBJ2-1	14	TRBD2	TRBV29-1	TGCAGCGTCGAGCGGGGCCTATGGCCTAATGAGCAGTTCTTC	CSVERGLWPNEQFF
few	TRBJ1-5	14	NA	TRBV20-1	TGCAGTGCTAGAGAGGGAATGGGCAGGACGCCCCAGCATTTT	CSAREGMGRTPQHF
many	TRBJ2-5	14	NA	TRBV11-2	TGTGCCAGCAGCTTAGATTGGGGCACGAAGACCCAGTACTTC	CASSLDWGTKTQYF